The text below deals with one T cell receptor beta chain. The entry originates in a study of Graves' ophthalmopathy and Graves' hyperthyroidism. Germline V gives CDR1 SGHAT, CDR2 FQNNGV. V was trimmed by 0 bases and J by 3 bases, leaving 12 bases between them. This CDR3 has 15 residues. As the template, RNA transcripts were used to amplify TCR beta CDR3 regions. First-round RT-PCR with HTBI primers preceded a second-round multiplex PCR. One entry per CDR3 protein, called by TCRdb with MiXCR from the multiplex PCR reads. Found here are over a million distinct CDR3 sequences, 35% to 40% of them singletons; the top ten hold 11%.

This TCR came from an adult man with Graves' hyperthyroidism. The chain couples TRBV11-2 to TRBJ2-7; D gene unclear. The sequenced sample was peripheral blood or thyroid tissue (not recorded which). In nucleotides, the CDR3 is TGTGCCAGCAGCTTAGATCTTAACGCAAACTACGAGCAGTACTTC. Translated: CASSLDLNANYEQYF.